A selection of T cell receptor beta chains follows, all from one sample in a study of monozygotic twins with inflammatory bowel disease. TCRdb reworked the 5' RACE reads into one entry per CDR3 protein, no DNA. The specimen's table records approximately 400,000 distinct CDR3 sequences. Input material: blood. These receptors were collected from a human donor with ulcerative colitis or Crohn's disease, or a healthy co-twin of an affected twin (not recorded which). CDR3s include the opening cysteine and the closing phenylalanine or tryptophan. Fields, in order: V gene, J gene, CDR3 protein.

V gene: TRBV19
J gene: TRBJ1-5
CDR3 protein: CASLSGSNQPQHF

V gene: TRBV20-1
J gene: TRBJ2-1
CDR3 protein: CSATTGSKSYNEQFF

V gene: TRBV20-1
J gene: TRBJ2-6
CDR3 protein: CSAPPASGANVLTF

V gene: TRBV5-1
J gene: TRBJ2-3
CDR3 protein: CASSPIGGSTDTQYF

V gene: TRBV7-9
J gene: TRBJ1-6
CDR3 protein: CASSSGQVYNSPLHF

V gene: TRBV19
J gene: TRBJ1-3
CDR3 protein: CASSIRRYRPGNTIYF

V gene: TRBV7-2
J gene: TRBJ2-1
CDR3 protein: CASSLGANNEQFF

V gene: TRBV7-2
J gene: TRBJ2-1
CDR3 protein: CASSSSSGRFSNEQFF

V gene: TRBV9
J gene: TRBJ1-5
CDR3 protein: CASSPHGAAISPQHF

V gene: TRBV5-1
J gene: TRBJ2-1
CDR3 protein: CASSEPPGEQFF

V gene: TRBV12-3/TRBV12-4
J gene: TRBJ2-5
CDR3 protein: CASSSLAVQETQYF

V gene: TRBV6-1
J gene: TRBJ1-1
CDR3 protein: CASSPMVGDAEAFF

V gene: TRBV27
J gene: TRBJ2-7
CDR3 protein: CASSVGGRKQYF

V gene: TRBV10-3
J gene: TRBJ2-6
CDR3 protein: CAISAVGETGANVLTF

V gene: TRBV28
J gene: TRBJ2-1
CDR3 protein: CASGTGGTYNEQFF

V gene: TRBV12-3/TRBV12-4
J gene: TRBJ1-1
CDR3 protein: CASSFDSRTEAFF

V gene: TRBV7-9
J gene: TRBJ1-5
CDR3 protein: CASSFGGESQHF

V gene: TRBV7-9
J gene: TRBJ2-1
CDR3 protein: CASSSPGLADEQFF

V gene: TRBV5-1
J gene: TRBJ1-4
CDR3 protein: CASRGNDNEKLFF

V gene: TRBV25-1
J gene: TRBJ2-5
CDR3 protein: CASSDPGQGRETQYF

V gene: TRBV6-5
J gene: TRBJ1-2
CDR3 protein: CASSPPGVYGYTF

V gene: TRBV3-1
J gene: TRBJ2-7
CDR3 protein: CASSQDGGVYEQYF

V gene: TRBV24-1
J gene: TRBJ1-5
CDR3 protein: CATSGRSNQPQHF

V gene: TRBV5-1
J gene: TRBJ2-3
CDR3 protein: CASRGQGLRNTQYF

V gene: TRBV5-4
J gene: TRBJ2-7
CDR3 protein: CASSLQGGNEQYF

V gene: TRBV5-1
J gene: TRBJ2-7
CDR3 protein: CASSSLGQGEQYF

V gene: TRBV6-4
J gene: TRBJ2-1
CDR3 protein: CASSDYPSGSQEQFF

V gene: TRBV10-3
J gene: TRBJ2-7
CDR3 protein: CAISESPGPSYEQYF

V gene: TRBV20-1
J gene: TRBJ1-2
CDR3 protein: CSARNTRGGYGYTF

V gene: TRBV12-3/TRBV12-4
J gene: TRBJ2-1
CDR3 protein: CASSLRRLDSFYEQFF

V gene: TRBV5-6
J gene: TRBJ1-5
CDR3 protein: CASSFWGRSNQPQHF

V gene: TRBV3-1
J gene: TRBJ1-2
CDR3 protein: CASSHRDSYGYTF

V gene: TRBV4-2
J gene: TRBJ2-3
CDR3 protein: CASSQDPPSGSSPALSGTQYF